These 8 T cell receptor beta chains share one sample of origin, sequenced in a study of blood T cell repertoires in COVID-19. Profiling relied on immunoSEQ multiplex PCR, and the TCRdb table lists in-frame clones only, not all of them. The data show around 200,000 clones, about 86% seen once. Sequenced sample: peripheral blood. The receptors were sampled from a woman of 80 years or more in a cohort sampled during active or convalescent COVID-19.

This clone was seen more than once but under ten times. The chain carries TRBV7-9 and TRBJ2-7, with 12 bases matching TRBD1. Trimming cost V 5 bases and J 7 bases; bases outside gene matches: 9. Germline loops: CDR1 SEHNR, CDR2 FQNEAQ (reference sequence). This CDR3 spans 15 amino acids. The CDR3 here is CASSAPGQGAKEQYV. The CDR3 DNA reads TGTGCCAGCAGCGCACCGGGACAGGGGGCTAAAGAGCAGTACGTC.

As to this clone: The junction shows a germline mismatch at one end, possibly a read error. The chain is built from TRBV7-7 and TRBJ1-6; D not resolved. The CDR3 covers 13 residues. CDR1 is SSHAT and CDR2 is FNYEAQ in the germline V gene (reference sequence). The CDR3 loop is CASSLSHVCAYHF. The CDR3 DNA follows: TGTGCTAGCAGCTTAAGCCACGTATGTGCTTACCACTTT.

This clone was recorded many times. J is TRBJ2-4 and V is TRBV28; 8 positions agree with TRBD1. Trimming removed 6 bases from V and 6 bases from J; junction bases left unmatched: 19. CDR1 MDHEN and CDR2 SYDVKM come from the germline V gene. The CDR3 is made up of 18 amino acids. The CDR3 nucleotides are TGTGCCAGCAGCGCCCGGGACACCCTTCCAGGGGGCTTAAACATTCAGTACTTC. Translation gives CASSARDTLPGGLNIQYF.

J is TRBJ2-1 and V is TRBV19; 12 nucleotides agree with TRBD2. Germline V gives CDR1 LNHDA, CDR2 SQIVND (reference sequence). J lost 8 bases, V lost 4 bases, and 3 bases had no gene match. This CDR3 contains 14 residues. The DNA for the CDR3 is TGTGCCAGTAGTACGCTAGCGGGAGGGGATGAGCAGTTCTTC. This gives the protein CASSTLAGGDEQFF.

This clone was detected only a few times. The chain links TRBV2 to TRBJ1-1, with a tentative D call TRBD1 (5 bases). V was trimmed by 1 base and J by 4 bases, leaving 10 bases between them. The CDR3 is made up of 14 amino acids. Germline V CDR1 and CDR2: SNHLY, FYNNEI. DNA of the CDR3: TGTGCCAGCAGTGAAGTAGGAAGGGGCACTGAAGCTTTCTTT. Translation: CASSEVGRGTEAFF.

Concerning this clone: Relative to the germline gene, one junction end is altered; a read error may explain this. V gene TRBV11-3 combines with J gene TRBJ2-1; TRBD2 aligns across 11 bases. Germline CDR1 is SGHNT and CDR2 is YENEEA. The length of the CDR3 is 15 residues. CDR3: CASRLAGGLGNEQFF. The CDR3 region has the DNA TGTGCCAGCAGGTTAGCGGGGGGGCTGGGAAATGAGCAGTTCTTC.

The chain couples TRBV24-1 to TRBJ1-2; D remains ambiguous. The CDR3 is 15 residues long. The germline gives CDR1 KGHDR, CDR2 SFDVKD. The V and J ends lost 0 bases and 5 bases respectively, with 12 bases between them. Here the CDR3 DNA reads TGTGCCACCAGTGATTTGAGTAATACGGGTTATGGCTACACCTTC. It yields the protein CATSDLSNTGYGYTF.

The genes are TRBV19 and TRBJ1-6, with D maybe TRBD1 (6 bases). The CDR3 sequence is 16 residues long. Germline CDR1 is LNHDA and CDR2 is SQIVND (reference sequence). V lost 7 bases, J lost 3 bases, and 16 bases lay in between. The CDR3 nucleotides are TGTGCCAGTATCGACAGGCGGACCCACTATAATTCACCCCTCCACTTT. Its translation is CASIDRRTHYNSPLHF.